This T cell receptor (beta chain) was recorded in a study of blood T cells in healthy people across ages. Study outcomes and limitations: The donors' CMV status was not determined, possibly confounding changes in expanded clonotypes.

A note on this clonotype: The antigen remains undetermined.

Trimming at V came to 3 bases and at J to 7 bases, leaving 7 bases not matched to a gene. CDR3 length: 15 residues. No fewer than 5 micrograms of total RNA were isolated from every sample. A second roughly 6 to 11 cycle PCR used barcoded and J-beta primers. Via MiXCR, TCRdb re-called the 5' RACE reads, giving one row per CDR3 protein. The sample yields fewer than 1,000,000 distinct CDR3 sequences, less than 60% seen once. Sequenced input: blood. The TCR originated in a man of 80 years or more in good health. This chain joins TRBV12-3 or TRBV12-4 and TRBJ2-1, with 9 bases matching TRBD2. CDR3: CASSLGAGGINEQFF. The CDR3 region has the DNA TGTGCCAGCAGTTTGGGAGCGGGGGGCATAAATGAGCAGTTCTTC.